The rows below give T cell receptor beta chains drawn from one sample of a study of blood T cell repertoires in COVID-19. Assay used: immunoSEQ multiplex PCR; TCRdb lists only in-frame clones, some missing. The table has 100,000 to 150,000 clones, 80% seen once. The source material was peripheral blood. Source of these receptors: a human donor in a cohort sampled during active COVID-19. CDR3s include the opening cysteine and the closing phenylalanine or tryptophan. The D gene is left open where the match is weak. The size field is filled for only some rows; it gives once, few, many or a size class.

V gene,clone size,J gene,D gene,CDR3 protein
TRBV9,.,TRBJ2-3,TRBD2,CASSVSRGGDTQYF
TRBV19,.,TRBJ1-5,TRBD1,CASRVRRDRENQPQHF
TRBV24-1,.,TRBJ1-2,.,CATSTGNYGYTF
TRBV7-3,few,TRBJ1-5,.,CASSFARGYSNQPQHF
TRBV3-1/TRBV3-2,.,TRBJ2-1,.,CASSPRVASSYNEQFF
TRBV18,.,TRBJ1-2,.,CASSPEFSQDSSGYTF
TRBV7-2,.,TRBJ1-6,TRBD1,CASSFRQGGHSPLHF
TRBV28,.,TRBJ1-3,.,CASSPRTGNTIYF
TRBV28,.,TRBJ2-6,TRBD1,CASSSFWDRGIGANVLTF
TRBV2,few,TRBJ2-2,TRBD1,CASFPSRGRDTGELFF
TRBV14,.,TRBJ2-5,.,CASSQVLFQETQYF
TRBV20-1,.,TRBJ2-1,TRBD2,CSASGLLAGNEQFF
TRBV28,.,TRBJ2-1,TRBD2,CASSSQAGGHNEQFF
TRBV27,.,TRBJ2-3,.,CASSLEGARKTQYF
TRBV28,.,TRBJ1-2,TRBD1,CASSWGQGDYGYTF
TRBV19,once,TRBJ1-2,.,CASSVQRTNYGYTF
TRBV5-1,.,TRBJ2-1,.,CASSFLQGSYNEQFF
TRBV11-3,many,TRBJ1-1,TRBD1,CASSLDSSGLGGSSEAFF
TRBV9,.,TRBJ2-1,.,CASFFQSGATYNEQFF
TRBV18,.,TRBJ2-2,.,CASSPIAGELFF
TRBV12-3/TRBV12-4,.,TRBJ1-2,.,CASSLFPGFYTF
TRBV7-3,.,TRBJ2-6,.,CASSQTVSGANVLTF
TRBV4-3,.,TRBJ2-3,TRBD2,CASSLTPASGGLHTQYF
TRBV30,.,TRBJ1-1,.,CAWRRGATEAFF
TRBV7-9,.,TRBJ1-4,.,CASSFREDEKLFF
TRBV2,.,TRBJ2-1,TRBD1,CASTGTGGRGEQFF
TRBV6-6,few,TRBJ2-5,TRBD1,CASSNYRGLKETQYF
TRBV14,.,TRBJ2-1,.,CASSATGLGGEQFF
TRBV9,.,TRBJ1-3,TRBD1,CASSSGQGTGNTIYF
TRBV11-2,.,TRBJ1-2,TRBD1,CASRRTGSNYGYTF
TRBV5-1,.,TRBJ2-2,.,CASSLGGGSTGELFF
TRBV7-3,.,TRBJ2-1,TRBD1,CASSLGRRGQGRGEQFF
TRBV24-1,.,TRBJ2-2,.,CATSDRTGPNTGELFF
TRBV9,.,TRBJ1-1,.,CASSVDPGENTEAFF
TRBV30,once,TRBJ2-2,TRBD2,CAWSVPGGLVTGELFF
TRBV9,.,TRBJ1-2,.,CASSVAPGLDYGYTF
TRBV9,.,TRBJ1-1,.,CASSERGGTEAFF
TRBV4-1,many,TRBJ1-1,.,CASSQGEGWTEAFF
TRBV28,.,TRBJ1-2,.,CASKSGGDYGYTF
TRBV7-2,few,TRBJ1-6,TRBD1,CASSLTGTGGIGSPLHF
TRBV25-1,.,TRBJ2-7,TRBD1,CASSEIGTGVYEQYF
TRBV7-6,.,TRBJ2-1,TRBD2,CASSPGLAGNYNEQFF
TRBV27,.,TRBJ2-1,.,CASSPSSSYNEQFF
TRBV18,few,TRBJ2-7,.,CASSPTPRGYEQYF
TRBV6-2/TRBV6-3,.,TRBJ2-7,.,CASSRDTWTYEQYF
TRBV21-1,.,TRBJ1-2,.,CASSAEKVKNGYTF
TRBV4-2,.,TRBJ1-3,.,CASSQDGGRIPGGNTIYF
TRBV28,.,TRBJ2-1,.,CASSLPGHRGNEQFF